This note documents a single TCR beta chain sequence. Its antigen is still unknown. The data derive from a study of blood T cells in healthy people across ages. Study-wide results and caveats: Compared with aged donors, long-lived donors showed fewer expanded clones, suggesting selection.

The second PCR ran roughly 6 to 11 cycles with a sample-barcoded 5' primer and J-beta primers. Every sample gave at least 2.5 million paired-end reads containing CDR3. Via MiXCR, TCRdb re-called the 5' RACE reads, giving one row per CDR3 protein. The sample carries fewer than 2,000,000 distinct CDR3 sequences, around 36% recorded once. V was trimmed by 4 bases and J by 6 bases, leaving 16 bases between them. The CDR3 contains 15 residues. CDR1 and CDR2 (germline): LNHDA, SQIVND (reference sequence). The receptor was isolated from a woman aged 25-40 years in good health. The genes are TRBV19 and TRBJ2-1, with TRBD2 as a possible D gene (6 bases). The sequenced sample was blood. CDR3 coding DNA: TGTGCCAGTAGTAAGTCCCTAGGAGGGACCAATGAGCAGTTCTTC. This sequence encodes CASSKSLGGTNEQFF.